This TCR beta chain was obtained from a study of cytomegalovirus exposure and HLA in healthy donors. A note on this clone: Its antigen is not identified.

The donors were part of the validation cohort, which consisted of over a hundred subjects and was separate from the first cohort of 666 subjects. Repertoires were generated with immunoSEQ multiplex PCR, while TCRdb's copy carries only in-frame clones and drops some. The table lists 150,000 to 200,000 clones, roughly 86% of them singletons, with about 1.5% in the top ten. The germline CDR1 and CDR2 sequences are SQVTM and ANQGSEA. This CDR3 has 13 residues. V dropped 6 bases and J dropped 6; count of bases not matched to a gene: 8. Broader study findings: High sensitivity and specificity were reportedly achieved when the classifier diagnosed cytomegalovirus status. Most TCR sequences showed up rarely, but some public TCRs showed up in many donors. Investigators reported under 200 TCR beta chains as tied to cytomegalovirus.

The V call is TRBV29-1, the J call TRBJ2-7; 10 bases line up with TRBD1. The clonotype comes from a young woman in good health and CMV-seronegative. Sequencing input: PBMCs. The CDR3: CSVGGTGAPEQYF. The CDR3 DNA reads as TGCAGCGTCGGGGGGACAGGGGCACCCGAGCAGTACTTC.